These T cell receptor beta chains were read from a single sample in a study of blood T cell repertoires in COVID-19. Libraries were prepared by immunoSEQ multiplex PCR; TCRdb keeps only in-frame clonotypes and omits some of them. The table records some 150,000 clones, less than 90% of them present only once. Sequenced material: peripheral blood. The receptors here all came from a human donor in a cohort sampled during active COVID-19. The conserved cysteine and the conserved F or W are not part of the CDR3 here.

CDR3aa: ASSQEGRYTEAF
j_gene: TRBJ1-1
v_gene: TRBV6-4
len: 12

CDR3aa: AWSPGTSGSTDTQY
j_gene: TRBJ2-3
v_gene: TRBV30
len: 14

CDR3aa: ASSPGGLDYGYT
j_gene: TRBJ1-2
v_gene: TRBV7-2
len: 12

CDR3aa: SVEDSGAGETQY
j_gene: TRBJ2-5
v_gene: TRBV29-1
len: 12

CDR3aa: ASSLRDNQPQH
j_gene: TRBJ1-5
v_gene: TRBV11-2
len: 11

CDR3aa: ASSQPSGGYGYT
j_gene: TRBJ1-2
v_gene: TRBV3-1/TRBV3-2
len: 12

CDR3aa: ASSENLRLAGNNEQF
j_gene: TRBJ2-1
v_gene: TRBV2
len: 15

CDR3aa: ASSYDRGVNT
j_gene: TRBJ1-2
v_gene: TRBV6-2/TRBV6-3
len: 10

CDR3aa: ASSPGGAADTQY
j_gene: TRBJ2-3
v_gene: TRBV7-3
len: 12

CDR3aa: ASSPGQGRNYGYT
j_gene: TRBJ1-2
v_gene: TRBV6-2/TRBV6-3
len: 13